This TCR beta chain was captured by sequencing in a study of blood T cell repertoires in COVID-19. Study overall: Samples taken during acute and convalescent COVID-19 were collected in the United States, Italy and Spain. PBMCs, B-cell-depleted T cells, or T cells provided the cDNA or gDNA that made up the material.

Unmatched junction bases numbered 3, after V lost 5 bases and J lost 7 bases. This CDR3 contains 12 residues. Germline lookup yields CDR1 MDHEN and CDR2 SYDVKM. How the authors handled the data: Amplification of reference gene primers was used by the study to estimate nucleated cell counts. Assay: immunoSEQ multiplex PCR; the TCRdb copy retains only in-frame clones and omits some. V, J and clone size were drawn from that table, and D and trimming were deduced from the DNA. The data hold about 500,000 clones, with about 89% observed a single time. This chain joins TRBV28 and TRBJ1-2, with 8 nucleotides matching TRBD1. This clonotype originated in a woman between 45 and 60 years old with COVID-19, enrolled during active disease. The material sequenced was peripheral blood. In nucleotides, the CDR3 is TGTGCCAGCAGTCGGACAGGGATTGGCTACACCTTC. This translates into CASSRTGIGYTF.